The 30 T cell receptor beta chains below come from one sample, sequenced in a study of siplizumab effects on memory and regulatory T cells. Data came from immunoSEQ multiplex PCR; TCRdb stores just in-frame clones and leaves some out. The data show approximately 100,000 clones, with about 91% seen just once and 2.5% to 3% held by the top ten. Material: CD4+ T cells sorted from blood. Receptors were obtained from a human donor in good health. Some clones in this sample may be carry-over from other donors' samples.

The chain uses TRBV4-1 and TRBJ2-7, with TRBD2 matching 12 bases. The CDR3 sequence is 15 residues long. Germline lookup yields CDR1 MGHRA and CDR2 YSYEKL. After removal of 3 bases from V and 6 bases from J, the junction contained 6 bases not matched to a gene. The CDR3 loop is CASSQNGLAGSEQYF. CDR3 sequence (DNA): TGCGCCAGCAGCCAGAACGGACTAGCGGGAAGCGAGCAGTACTTC.

The rearrangement uses TRBV5-1 and TRBJ2-7; 9 bases are a match to TRBD1. This CDR3 has 16 residues. Germline CDR1 is SGHRS and CDR2 is YFSETQ. V lost 7 bases and J lost 4; bases outside the gene matches: 15. The CDR3 DNA reads TGCGCCAGCCAGTTTGGGCCGGGACAGGGAGCATACGAGCAGTACTTC. This sequence encodes CASQFGPGQGAYEQYF.

The J gene is TRBJ2-1, the V gene TRBV7-9, with 8 bases identical to TRBD2. The length of the CDR3 is 16 residues. The J segment lost 1 base and the V segment lost 4 bases, leaving 6 bases of the junction unmatched. The germline CDR1 and CDR2 sequences are SEHNR and FQNEAQ (reference sequence). This CDR3 is CASSSSRGGSYNEQFF. The CDR3 DNA reads TGTGCCAGCAGCTCCTCCCGGGGGGGATCCTACAATGAGCAGTTCTTC.

The chain has TRBV5-1 and TRBJ2-3; either TRBD1 or TRBD2 may supply D (5 bases each). The V end lost 3 bases, the J end lost 1 base, and 15 bases lay between the germline ends. This CDR3 has 16 residues. Germline V gene sequence: CDR1 SGHRS, CDR2 YFSETQ. DNA of the CDR3: TGCGCCAGCAGCTCGTTACCGGGACCAGGCACAGATACGCAGTATTTT. Residues: CASSSLPGPGTDTQYF.

In its sample, this clone was seen a few times. An end of the junction does not agree with germline; a read error may underlie this. The chain uses TRBV5-6 and TRBJ2-2; unclear D gene. This CDR3 spans 13 amino acids. The germline CDR1 and CDR2 sequences are SGHDT and YYEEEE. CDR3 loop: CASSLDTRGELFF. The CDR3 coding sequence is TGTGCCAGCAGTTTGGATACCCGCGGGGAGCTGTTTTTT.

This clone was observed once. The chain couples TRBV6-1 to TRBJ1-4; D might be TRBD1 (6 bases). The CDR3 sequence is 16 residues long. Trimming took off 3 bases at V and 5 bases at J, with 16 bases between the two ends. The V gene's germline CDR1 is MNHNS and CDR2 SASEGT. CDR3 residues: CASSERGAASNEKLFF. The DNA for the CDR3 is TGTGCCAGCAGTGAGAGGGGGGCCGCTTCCAATGAAAAACTGTTTTTT.

The chain links TRBV7-8 to TRBJ1-2, with D unclear. The ends were cut back, 2 bases at V and 13 bases at J, with 14 bases in the middle. This CDR3 comprises 12 residues. CDR1 is SGHVS, CDR2 FQNEAQ, per germline. The CDR3 nucleotides read TGTGCCAGCAGCTTATCCTGGGATTCGCGCACCTTC. This encodes CASSLSWDSRTF. Supplemented by reference TRBV7-8 and TRBJ1-2, the full variable domain reads GAGVSQSPRYKVAKRGQDVALRCDPISGHVSLFWYQQALGQGPEFLTYFQNEAQLDKSGLPSDRFFAERPEGSVSTLKIQRTQQEDSAVYLCASSLSWDSRTFGSGTRLTVV.

The rearrangement uses TRBV11-3 and TRBJ2-1, with 10 bases identical to TRBD2. The trim removed 5 bases at V and 4 bases at J, leaving 2 bases unmatched. Germline CDR1 SGHNT, CDR2 YENEEA. This CDR3 contains 14 residues. CDR3 sequence reads: CASSRTSGYNEQFF. The DNA for the CDR3 is TGTGCCAGCAGCCGGACTAGCGGTTACAATGAGCAGTTCTTC.

The V and J genes are TRBV18 and TRBJ2-2; D possibly corresponds to TRBD1 (6 bases). The CDR3 runs 16 residues. V was shortened by 5 bases and J by 1 base, with 14 bases between the two germline ends. Germline lookup yields CDR1 KGHSH and CDR2 LQKENI. CDR3 residues: CASSYTGNGNTGELFF. The CDR3 coding sequence is TGTGCCAGCTCATATACAGGGAATGGGAACACCGGGGAGCTGTTTTTT.

This rearrangement joins TRBV6-6 to TRBJ2-6; perhaps TRBD2 as D (6 bases). The germline gives CDR1 MNHNY, CDR2 SVGAGI (reference sequence). Deletions cut 9 bases from V and 0 bases from J, with 9 bases between. The CDR3 is 14 residues long. CDR3 loop: CASSSASGANVLTF. CDR3 DNA: TGTGCCAGTTCTAGCGCCTCTGGGGCCAACGTCCTGACTTTC.

The rearrangement uses TRBV11-1 and TRBJ2-7; D unclear. The germline V and J ends were trimmed by 5 bases and 9 bases, with 14 bases remaining between them. The CDR3 is made up of 12 amino acids. Germline V gene data show CDR1 as SGHAT and CDR2 as FQDESV (reference sequence). The CDR3 DNA is TGTGCCAGCAGCCCAGAATTGGCCGGGCAGTACTTC. Translation gives CASSPELAGQYF.

The rearrangement links TRBV6-5 to TRBJ2-7; 7 bases agree with TRBD1. The CDR3 consists of 16 residues. With 1 base clipped from V and 6 bases from J, the junction kept 12 bases outside the gene matches. CDR1 and CDR2 from the germline V gene are MNHEY and SVGAGI. The CDR3 protein is CASSYLTGTAPPEQYF. The CDR3 bases are TGTGCCAGCAGTTACTTAACGGGGACAGCGCCACCCGAGCAGTACTTC.

The chain joins TRBV19 to TRBJ1-3; 7 nucleotides align to TRBD1. The V gene end was trimmed by 6 bases and the J gene end by 0 bases; junction bases not matched to a gene: 8. The CDR3 loop spans 16 amino acids. Looked up from germline, CDR1 is LNHDA and CDR2 is SQIVND (reference sequence). The CDR3 reads CASSLGQKSSGNTIYF. The CDR3 bases are TGTGCCAGTAGCCTGGGACAGAAAAGCTCTGGAAACACCATATATTTT.

The chain joins TRBV20-1 to TRBJ2-5; no definite D call. The CDR3 is 11 residues long. Germline lookup yields CDR1 DFQATT and CDR2 SNEGSKA (reference sequence). V gave up 6 bases and J gave up 0 bases, with 5 bases separating them. The CDR3 loop reads CSAEYQETQYF. The CDR3 bases are TGCAGTGCGGAGTACCAAGAGACCCAGTACTTC.

CDR3 DNA: TGTGCCAGCAGTCTACATCTTAGCGGAGCGGGAGCAGATACGCAGTATTTT. It translates to CASSLHLSGAGADTQYF. This sequence joins TRBV28 and TRBJ2-3, with 8 positions matching TRBD2. Germline-derived CDR1 and CDR2 are MDHEN and SYDVKM. This CDR3 is 17 amino acids long. Trimming removed 5 bases from V and 4 bases from J; junction bases left unmatched: 14.

The chain joins TRBV7-9 to TRBJ2-2, with TRBD2 matching over 8 bases. The CDR3 is 16 amino acids. Germline V gene lookup returns CDR1 SEHNR and CDR2 FQNEAQ (reference sequence). Losses at the gene ends were 2 bases for V and 2 bases for J; bases not matched to a gene: 4. CDR3 in DNA: TGTGCCAGCAGCTTATATGCGGGAGGTAACACCGGGGAGCTGTTTTTT. Residues: CASSLYAGGNTGELFF. The whole variable domain, remainder taken from reference TRBV7-9 and TRBJ2-2, is DTGVSQNPRHKITKRGQNVTFRCDPISEHNRLYWYRQTLGQGPEFLTYFQNEAQLEKSRLLSDRFSAERPKGSFSTLEIQRTEQGDSAMYLCASSLYAGGNTGELFFGEGSRLTVL.

The gene calls are TRBV22-1 and TRBJ2-7. TRBV22-1 represents a pseudogene. This CDR3 has 15 amino acids. The CDR3 nucleotides are TGTCCTGGGAGCGCACCGGGCTATAACCCTAAAGAGCAGTACTTC. Translation gives CPGSAPGYNPKEQYF.

This clone was seen a single time. V gene TRBV7-3 combines with J gene TRBJ2-3; TRBD2 matches at 13 bases. The CDR3 runs to 16 residues. CDR1 and CDR2 from the germline V gene are SGHTA and FQGTGA. J was trimmed by 2 bases and V by 4 bases; bases with no gene match: 3. The CDR3 nucleotides read TGTGCCAGCAGCTCGGGACTAGCGGGGATCACAGATACGCAGTATTTT. Amino acid sequence: CASSSGLAGITDTQYF.

The gene calls are TRBV7-6 and TRBJ2-7; possible D gene TRBD1, 7 bases. The germline gives CDR1 SGHVS, CDR2 FNYEAQ. The CDR3 contains 17 residues. Trimming shortened V by 7 bases and J by 4 bases, and 26 bases separated the two germline ends. The CDR3 DNA sequence: TGTGCCAGCACCCAATGGGCCGCCGCGGGACAGAGTTACGAGCAGTACTTC. Encoded protein: CASTQWAAAGQSYEQYF.

This sequence joins TRBV6-5 and TRBJ1-1; 8 nucleotides line up with TRBD1. From germline, CDR1 is MNHEY and CDR2 SVGAGI. The CDR3 sequence is 14 residues long. The V segment lost 4 bases and the J segment 1 base; nucleotides outside the gene matches: 2. Here the CDR3 DNA reads TGTGCCAGCAGTTTCGGACAGGGGAACACTGAAGCTTTCTTT. It is translated as CASSFGQGNTEAFF.

The chain recombines TRBV18 with TRBJ1-1; D gene ambiguous. CDR3 length equals 15 residues. Trimming removed 0 bases from V and 6 bases from J, with 14 bases in between. The germline gives CDR1 KGHSH, CDR2 LQKENI. CDR3 region: CASSPPRVTRPEAFF. The CDR3 DNA reads TGTGCCAGCTCACCACCCCGAGTAACAAGACCTGAAGCTTTCTTT.

The chain combines TRBV20-1 with TRBJ2-7; no clear D gene. This CDR3 spans 11 amino acids. Germline CDR1 is DFQATT and CDR2 is SNEGSKA (reference sequence). In DNA, the CDR3 is TGCGCCCGAGAGGCCTTACGAGGGCAGTACTTC. Protein sequence: CAREALRGQYF.

The CDR3 region is CASSLELATGELFF. The CDR3 DNA reads as TGTGCCAGCAGCTTAGAGCTGGCAACCGGGGAGCTGTTTTTT. The chain uses TRBV7-2 and TRBJ2-2; no reliable D call. Trimming left V 1 base short and J 5 bases short, with 8 bases between. Germline V gene sequence: CDR1 SGHTA, CDR2 FQGNSA. CDR3 size: 14 residues.

This chain uses TRBV4-2 with TRBJ2-3, with 14 bases identical to TRBD2. Germline V gene data show CDR1 as LGHNA and CDR2 as YNFKEQ. The CDR3 runs 15 residues. Unmatched junction bases numbered 1, after V lost 4 bases and J lost 4 bases. In DNA, the CDR3 is TGTGCCAGCAGCCGGGGACTAGCGGGAGCAGATACGCAGTATTTT. Amino acid sequence: CASSRGLAGADTQYF.

The chain carries TRBV11-2 and TRBJ2-7, with 9 bases fitting TRBD2. Germline CDR1 SGHAT, CDR2 FQNNGV. The CDR3 extends over 14 amino acids. J gave up 4 bases and V 5 bases, and 6 bases lay outside the gene matches. CDR3 bases: TGTGCCAGCAGCCAGACTAGCGGCACATACGAGCAGTACTTC. Protein product: CASSQTSGTYEQYF.

The CDR3 DNA is TGTGCCAGCAGCTTAGAGCGGTTCTCGGGGGGAGATACGCAGTATTTT. The encoded protein is CASSLERFSGGDTQYF. J is TRBJ2-3 and V is TRBV7-9, with 7 positions matching TRBD2. This CDR3 comprises 16 residues. V dropped 1 base and J dropped 5; count of bases not matched to a gene: 9. Germline CDR1 SEHNR, CDR2 FQNEAQ (reference sequence).

The genes are TRBV25-1 and TRBJ2-2, with D perhaps being TRBD1 or TRBD2 (5 bases each). The CDR3 covers 12 residues. The V gene's germline CDR1 is MGHDK and CDR2 SYGVNS. Trimming took 6 bases from V and 6 from J, leaving 8 bases between them. The CDR3 protein is CASRWDPGELFF. The DNA of the CDR3 is TGTGCCAGCAGGTGGGACCCCGGGGAGCTGTTTTTT.

The V gene is TRBV11-2, the J gene TRBJ2-3, with 7 bases identical to TRBD2. V lost 4 bases to trimming and J lost 4 bases; unmatched junction nucleotides: 8. CDR1 is SGHAT and CDR2 is FQNNGV in the germline V gene. The CDR3 spans 15 residues. The DNA for the CDR3 is TGTGCCAGCAGCTCAGGCGGGAGTTTGTCAGATACGCAGTATTTT. Encoded protein: CASSSGGSLSDTQYF.

The J gene is TRBJ1-1, the V gene TRBV5-1, with D maybe TRBD1 (6 bases). The germline V gene has CDR1 SGHRS and CDR2 YFSETQ. V lost 0 bases and J lost 4, with 16 bases in between. The CDR3 loop spans 16 amino acids. CDR3 DNA sequence: TGCGCCAGCAGCTTGGACCTACAGGGTACTCCCACTGAAGCTTTCTTT. Protein: CASSLDLQGTPTEAFF.

The chain recombines TRBV6-6 with TRBJ1-6; D is possibly TRBD1 (6 bases). V lost 4 bases and J 8 bases, leaving 15 bases between the germline ends. This CDR3 region has 15 residues. Germline CDR1 and CDR2: MNHNY and SVGAGI (reference sequence). The DNA of the CDR3 is TGTGCCAGCAGTTGGGGGGGGCAGGTGGATTCACCCCTCCACTTT. It yields the protein CASSWGGQVDSPLHF.